This T cell receptor beta chain was found in a study of T cell repertoires in cytomegalovirus infection (dated by TCRdb to about 2019). Background for the entire study: Donor HLA type was relevant to the analysis, because carriage of CMV infection together with the matching HLA type was indicated by public TCR beta signatures.

Concerning this clonotype itself: Its antigen has not been determined. No quality values exist for individual bases; no much larger clone is one base distant.

The junction shows trimming of 4 bases on V and 0 bases on J, plus 10 bases between the germline ends. From the germline V gene (reference sequence), CDR1 is MNHNY and CDR2 is SVGAGI. The CDR3 measures 14 amino acids from cysteine to phenylalanine. Only the CDR3 DNA stays, 42 bases, in frame from base 1. Overall results and qualifications from the work: Cumulative frequency of public TCR beta family members discriminated carriers of CMV infection plus the relevant HLA type in this cohort and an independent approximately 350-donor cohort. The ex vivo response was dominated by HLA-C-restricted CMV-specific TCR beta clonotypes, and the single most frequent clonotype in two of eight donors was supplied by these HLA-C-restricted clonotypes.

The run used an Illumina HiSeq 1500. TCRdb trimmed public reads at Q25 via fastp, called clones via MiXCR and kept in-frame beta chains. Every entry covers one CDR3 protein and lists the most common genes and DNA from its rows. This sample lists fewer than 400,000 distinct CDR3 sequences; roughly 18% were detected once. About 10% of the sample is taken by the ten largest. This chain joins TRBV6-6 to TRBJ2-7; the D assignment is uncertain and may be TRBD1 or TRBD2, with 5 bases supporting each. Sequenced input: PBMCs. The TCR comes from a human donor in good health (CMV status not recorded). Some clones in this sample may be carry-over from other donors' samples. This receptor has the CDR3 CASSFRDDSYEQYF. Here is the DNA: TGTGCCAGCAGTTTCCGGGACGACTCCTACGAGCAGTACTTC.